This TCR beta chain was found in a study of cytomegalovirus exposure and HLA in healthy donors. The data were produced by immunoSEQ multiplex PCR, yet TCRdb's version contains in-frame clones alone and is incomplete. The table shows approximately 160,000 clones, with roughly nine tenths occurring only once. The clonotype comes from a woman aged 30 to 39 in good health and CMV-seronegative. The specimen was PBMCs.

CDR3 sequence (DNA): TGTGCCAGCAGATACGGGGCGGGGACCGGCCAAGAGACCCAGTACTTC. Protein sequence: CASRYGAGTGQETQYF. V is TRBV6-5 and J is TRBJ2-5; maybe TRBD2 (6 bases). The V gene lost 6 bases and the J gene lost 1 base, with 18 bases spanning the gap. Germline V gene data show CDR1 as MNHEY and CDR2 as SVGAGI. This CDR3 region has 16 residues.